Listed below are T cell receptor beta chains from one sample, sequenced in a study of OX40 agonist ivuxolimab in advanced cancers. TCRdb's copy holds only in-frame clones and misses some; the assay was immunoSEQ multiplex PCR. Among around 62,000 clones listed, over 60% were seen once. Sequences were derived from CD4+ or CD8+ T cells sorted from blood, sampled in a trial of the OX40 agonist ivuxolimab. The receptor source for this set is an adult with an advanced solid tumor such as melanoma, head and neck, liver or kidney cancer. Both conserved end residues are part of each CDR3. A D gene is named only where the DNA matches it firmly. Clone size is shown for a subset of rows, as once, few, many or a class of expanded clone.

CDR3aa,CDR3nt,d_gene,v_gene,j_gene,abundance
CAISESTGGHQPQHF,TGTGCCATCAGTGAGTCGACAGGGGGCCATCAGCCCCAGCATTTT,TRBD1,TRBV10-3,TRBJ1-5,NA
CATSRDRAKETQYF,TGTGCCACCAGCAGAGATAGGGCGAAAGAGACCCAGTACTTC,NA,TRBV15,TRBJ2-5,NA
CASSLDGTDFSPLHF,TGCGCCAGCAGCTTGGACGGGACAGATTTTTCACCCCTCCACTTT,TRBD1,TRBV5-1,TRBJ1-6,few
CASSSTKTFGDTEAFF,TGTGCCAGCAGCTCCACGAAGACATTCGGGGACACTGAAGCTTTCTTT,NA,TRBV11-3,TRBJ1-1,NA
CASSSGTGGARNEQYF,TGTGCCAGCAGTTCCGGGACAGGGGGCGCTCGGAACGAGCAGTACTTC,TRBD1,TRBV7-6,TRBJ2-7,NA
CAWDRGRDQPQHF,TGTGCCTGGGACAGGGGGCGCGACCAGCCCCAGCATTTT,TRBD1,TRBV30,TRBJ1-5,medium-sized
CASNRGDGANVLTF,TGTGCCAGTAACAGGGGGGATGGGGCCAACGTCCTGACTTTC,TRBD1,TRBV28,TRBJ2-6,NA
CASSRGLSTDTQYF,TGTGCCAGCAGCCGGGGACTGAGCACAGATACGCAGTATTTT,NA,TRBV7-8,TRBJ2-3,NA
CASSPVRTLSGNTIYF,TGTGCCAGCTCACCAGTTCGTACACTCTCTGGAAACACCATATATTTT,NA,TRBV18,TRBJ1-3,NA
CASSESGGKSSYEQYF,TGTGCCAGCAGTGAATCTGGCGGGAAGAGCTCCTACGAGCAGTACTTC,NA,TRBV25-1,TRBJ2-7,NA
CASGRETQYF,TGTGCCAGCGGACGAGAGACCCAGTACTTC,NA,TRBV19,TRBJ2-5,NA
CASTSHGEGVSAFF,TGTGCCAGCACCTCCCACGGGGAGGGCGTGTCAGCTTTCTTT,NA,TRBV6-6,TRBJ1-1,once
CASRTSGTRREQFF,TGTGCCAGCAGGACTAGCGGTACGAGGAGGGAGCAGTTCTTC,TRBD2,TRBV6-1,TRBJ2-1,NA
CASSEQGGSNQPQHF,TGTGCCAGCAGTGAACAGGGAGGAAGCAATCAGCCCCAGCATTTT,NA,TRBV2,TRBJ1-5,NA
CASSFRPAGRETQYF,TGTGCCAGCAGCTTCCGGCCAGCGGGGAGGGAGACCCAGTACTTC,TRBD2,TRBV5-6,TRBJ2-5,NA
CASTNLGPGGNQPQHF,TGTGCCAGCACCAACTTAGGGCCCGGCGGCAATCAGCCCCAGCATTTT,NA,TRBV28,TRBJ1-5,NA
CASSPHTAQAYEQYF,TGCGCCAGCAGCCCGCACACGGCCCAGGCCTACGAGCAGTACTTC,NA,TRBV5-1,TRBJ2-7,NA
CASSSDRGPSEKLFF,TGTGCCAGCAGCTCGGACAGGGGGCCTAGTGAAAAACTGTTTTTT,TRBD1,TRBV6-6,TRBJ1-4,many
CASTLSQGARTEAFF,TGTGCCAGCACCTTATCCCAGGGGGCAAGAACTGAAGCTTTCTTT,TRBD1,TRBV6-6,TRBJ1-1,NA
CASSLGLPGQGPYEQYF,TGTGCCAGCAGTTTAGGTCTCCCGGGACAGGGTCCATACGAGCAGTACTTC,TRBD1,TRBV28,TRBJ2-7,once
CAIRGDSNQPQHF,TGTGCCATCAGGGGGGATAGCAATCAGCCCCAGCATTTT,NA,TRBV10-3,TRBJ1-5,few
CASSGQGWETQYF,TGTGCCAGCAGTGGACAGGGCTGGGAGACCCAGTACTTC,TRBD1,TRBV28,TRBJ2-5,once
CASSKDIATRCNEKLFF,TGTGCCAGCAGCAAAGACATAGCTACAAGGTGTAATGAAAAACTGTTTTTT,NA,TRBV21-1,TRBJ1-4,NA
CASTPDLLSYEQYF,TGTGCCAGTACTCCAGACCTACTCTCCTACGAGCAGTACTTC,NA,TRBV18,TRBJ2-7,NA